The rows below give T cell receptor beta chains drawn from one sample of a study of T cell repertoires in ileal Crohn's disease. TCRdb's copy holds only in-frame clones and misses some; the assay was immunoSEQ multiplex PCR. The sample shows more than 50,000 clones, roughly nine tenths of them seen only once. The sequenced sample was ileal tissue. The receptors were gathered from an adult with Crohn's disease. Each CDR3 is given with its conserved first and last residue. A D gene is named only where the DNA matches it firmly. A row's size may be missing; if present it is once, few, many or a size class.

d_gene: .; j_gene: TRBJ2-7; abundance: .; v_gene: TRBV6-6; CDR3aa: CASTAEGGAFPYEQYF; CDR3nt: TGTGCCAGCACCGCCGAAGGGGGGGCCTTCCCATACGAGCAGTACTTC
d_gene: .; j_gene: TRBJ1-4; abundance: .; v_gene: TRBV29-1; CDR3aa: CSVRDTTTNEKLFF; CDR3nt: TGCAGCGTCAGGGACACCACAACTAATGAAAAACTGTTTTTT
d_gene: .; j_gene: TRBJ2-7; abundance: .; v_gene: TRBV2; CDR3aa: CASSEMTARVDEQYF; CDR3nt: TGTGCCAGCAGTGAAATGACAGCGCGCGTTGACGAGCAGTACTTC
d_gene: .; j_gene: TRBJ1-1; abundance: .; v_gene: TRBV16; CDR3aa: CASSKQDTEAFF; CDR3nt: TGTGCCAGCAGCAAACAGGACACTGAAGCTTTCTTT
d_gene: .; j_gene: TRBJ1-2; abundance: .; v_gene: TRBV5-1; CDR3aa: CASSLEGRGLGYTF; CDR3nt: TGCGCCAGCAGCTTGGAAGGTAGAGGGCTTGGCTACACCTTC
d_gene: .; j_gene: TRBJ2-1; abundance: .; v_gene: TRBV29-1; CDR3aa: CSVEVGQGGIMQFF; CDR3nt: TGCAGCGTTGAGGTGGGGCAGGGAGGTATTATGCAGTTCTTC
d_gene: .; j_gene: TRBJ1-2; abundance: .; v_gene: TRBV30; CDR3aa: CASLPGYTF; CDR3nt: TGTGCCTCTCTCCCCGGCTACACCTTC
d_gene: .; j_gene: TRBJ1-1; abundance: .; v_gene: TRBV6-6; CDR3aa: CASSLGGAANTEAFF; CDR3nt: TGTGCCAGCAGTTTAGGCGGGGCAGCTAACACTGAAGCTTTCTTT
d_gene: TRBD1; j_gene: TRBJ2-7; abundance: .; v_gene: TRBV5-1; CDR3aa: CASSSGTGIHEQYF; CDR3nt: TGCGCCAGCAGCTCCGGGACAGGGATACACGAGCAGTACTTC
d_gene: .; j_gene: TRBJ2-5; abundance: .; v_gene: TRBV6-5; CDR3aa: CASSFRETQYF; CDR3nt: TGTGCCAGCAGTTTCAGGGAGACCCAGTACTTC
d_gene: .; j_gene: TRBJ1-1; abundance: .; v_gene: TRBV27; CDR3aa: CASTLSGGNTEAFF; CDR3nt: TGTGCCAGCACTCTCTCCGGGGGAAACACTGAAGCTTTCTTT
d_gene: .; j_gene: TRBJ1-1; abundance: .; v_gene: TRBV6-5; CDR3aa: CASNVGGEAFF; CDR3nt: TGTGCCAGCAACGTCGGCGGGGAAGCTTTCTTT
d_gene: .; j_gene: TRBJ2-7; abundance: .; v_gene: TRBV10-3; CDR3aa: CAITQGRPSEQYF; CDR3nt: TGTGCCATCACCCAGGGCCGGCCATCCGAGCAGTACTTC
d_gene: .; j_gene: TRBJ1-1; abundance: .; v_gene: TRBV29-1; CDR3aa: CSVEDGNLEAFF; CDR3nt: TGCAGCGTTGAAGACGGGAACCTTGAAGCTTTCTTT
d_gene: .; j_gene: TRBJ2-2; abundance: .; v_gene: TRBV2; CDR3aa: CASRRDGFTGELFF; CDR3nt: TGTGCCAGTAGGCGGGACGGATTCACCGGGGAGCTGTTTTTT
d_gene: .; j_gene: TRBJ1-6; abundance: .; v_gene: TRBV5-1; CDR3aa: CASSLDFSQGTLHF; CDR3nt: TGCGCCAGCAGCTTGGACTTTTCTCAGGGTACCCTCCACTTT
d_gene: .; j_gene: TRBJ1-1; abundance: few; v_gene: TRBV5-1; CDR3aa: CASSLVGTEAFF; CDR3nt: TGCGCCAGCAGCTTGGTGGGGACAGAAGCTTTCTTT
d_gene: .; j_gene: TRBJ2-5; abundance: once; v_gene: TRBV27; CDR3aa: CASSSQETQYF; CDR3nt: TGTGCCAGCAGTTCACAAGAGACCCAGTACTTC
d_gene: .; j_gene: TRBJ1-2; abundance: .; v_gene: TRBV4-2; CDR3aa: CASSQDFWGGYGYTF; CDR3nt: TGTGCCAGCAGCCAAGATTTCTGGGGCGGCTATGGCTACACCTTC
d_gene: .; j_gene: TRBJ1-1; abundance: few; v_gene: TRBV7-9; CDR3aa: CASSAGGGEAFF; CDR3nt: TGTGCCAGCAGCGCTGGTGGCGGTGAAGCTTTCTTT
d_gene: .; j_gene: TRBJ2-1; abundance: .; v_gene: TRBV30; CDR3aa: CAWSDGGVNEQFF; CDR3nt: TGTGCCTGGAGTGACGGAGGGGTCAATGAGCAGTTCTTC
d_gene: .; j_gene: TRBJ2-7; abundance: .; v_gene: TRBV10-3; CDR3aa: CAIRGHGSSIYEQYF; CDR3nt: TGTGCCATCAGAGGACACGGTTCCTCCATCTACGAGCAGTACTTC
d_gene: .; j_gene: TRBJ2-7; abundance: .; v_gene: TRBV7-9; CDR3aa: CASSFFSGAYEQYF; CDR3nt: TGTGCCAGCAGCTTCTTTTCAGGGGCCTACGAGCAGTACTTC
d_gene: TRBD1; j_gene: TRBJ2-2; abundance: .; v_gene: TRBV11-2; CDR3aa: CASSKRQGVIGELFF; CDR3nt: TGTGCCAGCAGCAAAAGACAGGGGGTAATCGGGGAGCTGTTTTTT
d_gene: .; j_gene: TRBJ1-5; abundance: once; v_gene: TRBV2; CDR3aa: CASSDLPRGQPQHF; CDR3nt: TGTGCCAGCAGTGATTTGCCCAGGGGTCAGCCCCAGCATTTT
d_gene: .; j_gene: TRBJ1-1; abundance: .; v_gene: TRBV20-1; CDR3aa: CSAMGAGEAFF; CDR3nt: TGCAGTGCTATGGGGGCCGGTGAAGCTTTCTTT
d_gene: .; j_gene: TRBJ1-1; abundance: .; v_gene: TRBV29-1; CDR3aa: CSATVRTAMNTEAFF; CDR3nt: TGCAGCGCTACTGTTAGGACAGCTATGAACACTGAAGCTTTCTTT
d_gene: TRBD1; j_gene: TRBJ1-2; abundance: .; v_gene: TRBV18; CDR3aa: CASSPGQEDGYTF; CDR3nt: TGTGCCAGCTCACCGGGACAGGAGGATGGCTACACCTTC
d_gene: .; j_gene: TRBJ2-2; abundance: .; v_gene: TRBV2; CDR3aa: CASSEARGFGELFF; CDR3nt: TGTGCCAGCAGTGAAGCTAGAGGGTTCGGGGAGCTGTTTTTT
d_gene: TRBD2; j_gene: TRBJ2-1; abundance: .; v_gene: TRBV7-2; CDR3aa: CASSLSLAGTWVQFF; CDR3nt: TGTGCCAGCAGCTTATCACTAGCGGGAACTTGGGTGCAGTTCTTC
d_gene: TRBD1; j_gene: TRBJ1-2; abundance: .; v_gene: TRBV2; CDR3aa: CANGRPGQGAGGYTF; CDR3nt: TGTGCCAATGGAAGACCTGGACAGGGGGCTGGTGGCTACACCTTC
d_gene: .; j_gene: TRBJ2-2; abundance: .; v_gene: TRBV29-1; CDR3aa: CSVPRSGRTGELFF; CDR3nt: TGCAGCGTCCCCCGGAGTGGTCGCACCGGGGAGCTGTTTTTT
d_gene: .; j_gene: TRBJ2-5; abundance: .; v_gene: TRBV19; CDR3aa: CASSLRGYQETQYF; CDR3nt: TGTGCCAGTAGTCTTCGGGGTTACCAAGAGACCCAGTACTTC
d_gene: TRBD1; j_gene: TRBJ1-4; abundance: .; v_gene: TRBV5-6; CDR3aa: CASSDTGDFGEKLFF; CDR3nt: TGTGCCAGCAGCGATACAGGGGACTTCGGTGAAAAACTGTTTTTT